This TCR beta chain was captured in a study of blood T cell repertoires in COVID-19. Study-wide context: Material from acute and convalescent COVID-19 was sourced from the United States, Italy and Spain. The analysed material was cDNA or gDNA that came from T cells, B-cell-depleted T cells, or PBMCs.

Study processing details: Amplification with reference gene primers provided the estimates of nucleated cell counts. The protocol was immunoSEQ multiplex PCR, while the TCRdb copy is restricted to in-frame clones and leaves out a portion. V and J calls and clone size are given by that table; D and trimming were obtained from the DNA. The sample records 100,000 to 150,000 clones, 88% being singletons. V shed 4 bases and J 3 bases; nucleotides not matched to a gene: 9. The germline V gene has CDR1 MNHNS and CDR2 SASEGT. The CDR3 totals 16 residues. The V and J genes are TRBV6-1 and TRBJ1-2; TRBD1 aligns across 9 bases. The sequenced material came from peripheral blood. The clonotype was recovered from a man aged 50-60 years with acute or convalescent COVID-19. CDR3: CASSGTGQGVDYGYTF. DNA for the CDR3: TGTGCCAGCAGTGGAACGGGACAGGGAGTTGACTATGGCTACACCTTC.